This TCR beta chain was sequenced in a study of blood T cell repertoires in COVID-19. On the study more broadly: COVID-19 samples collected from the United States, Italy and Spain covered acute and convalescent phases. PBMCs, B-cell-depleted T cells, or T cells provided the cDNA or gDNA that made up the material.

Per germline, CDR1 SGHTA and CDR2 FQGTGA. The CDR3 loop spans 16 amino acids. V lost 4 bases and J lost 1, with 16 bases in between. Methods used by the authors: Scientists estimated how many nucleated cells there were by amplifying reference gene primers. Clones were sequenced by immunoSEQ multiplex PCR, and TCRdb holds only the in-frame ones, with some missing. V and J calls and clone size come straight from that table; D and trimming were deduced from the DNA. The sample includes 150,000 to 160,000 clones, 91% seen only once; the top ten take around 0.55%. Sequencing input: peripheral blood. This sequence joins TRBV7-3 and TRBJ1-1, with D possibly being TRBD1 (6 bases). The sequence was obtained from a man aged 50-59 years with acute or convalescent COVID-19. CDR3 loop: CASSSSGQTSNTEAFF. The CDR3 nucleotides read TGTGCCAGCAGCTCATCCGGACAGACCTCGAACACTGAAGCTTTCTTT.